Below, 8 T cell receptor beta chains from the same sample are listed, as sequenced in a study of T cell repertoires in ileal Crohn's disease. The repertoire was sequenced with immunoSEQ multiplex PCR; TCRdb's copy has only in-frame clones and lacks some. Of 2,100 or so clones listed, roughly four fifths are singletons. Before sorting, lamina propria lymphocytes were separated from surgical specimens by density gradient. The material sequenced was CD8+ T cells from ileum. The receptor source for this set is an adult with Crohn's disease. Some clones in this sample may be carry-over from other donors' samples.

V is TRBV7-9 and J is TRBJ1-1; a weak D match, TRBD1 (5 bases). V gave up 4 bases and J gave up 6 bases, with 15 bases separating them. CDR3 length: 14 amino acids. Per the germline V gene, CDR1 is SEHNR and CDR2 is FQNEAQ (reference sequence). In DNA form, the CDR3 reads TGTGCCAGCAGCTCACCCCAGGGCTTGGCTGAAGCTTTCTTT. Protein: CASSSPQGLAEAFF.

This clone was seen only a few times. The chain uses TRBV7-3 and TRBJ2-1; 8 bases are shared with TRBD2. Germline CDR1 SGHTA, CDR2 FQGTGA. With 2 bases clipped from V and 4 bases from J, the junction kept 4 bases outside the gene matches. The CDR3 spans 15 residues. CDR3 sequence reads: CASSLAPSGYNEQFF. CDR3 DNA: TGTGCCAGCAGCTTAGCCCCTAGCGGGTACAATGAGCAGTTCTTC.

The V call is TRBV27, the J call TRBJ2-1; 7 nucleotides line up with TRBD1. Looked up from germline, CDR1 is MNHEY and CDR2 is SMNVEV (reference sequence). Trimming removed 3 bases from V and 5 bases from J; junction bases left unmatched: 4. CDR3 length equals 14 residues. The CDR3 loop reads CASSFTGVDNEQFF. For the CDR3, the DNA is TGTGCCAGCAGTTTCACAGGGGTGGACAATGAGCAGTTCTTC.

The gene calls are TRBV28 and TRBJ2-3; no clear D. The CDR3 spans 13 residues. Trimming took 3 bases from V and 1 from J, leaving 5 bases between them. Germline V lookup: CDR1 MDHEN, CDR2 SYDVKM. CDR3 in DNA: TGTGCCAGCAGTTTGGCACGCACAGATACGCAGTATTTT. This gives the protein CASSLARTDTQYF.

V and J are TRBV7-2 and TRBJ2-1; 11 positions match TRBD2. The ends lost 3 bases at V and 4 bases at J; junction bases unmatched: 2. This CDR3 region has 15 residues. Germline loops: CDR1 SGHTA, CDR2 FQGNSA. CDR3 coding DNA: TGTGCCAGCAGCTTGGGACTAGCGGCATACAATGAGCAGTTCTTC. Its protein is CASSLGLAAYNEQFF.

This chain connects TRBV6-5 to TRBJ1-1; D may be TRBD1 (5 bases). The germline V gene encodes CDR1 MNHEY and CDR2 SVGAGI. CDR3 length: 15 amino acids. Trimming removed 2 bases from V and 0 bases from J, with 10 bases in between. The CDR3 reads CASSYAGHLNTEAFF. In DNA form, the CDR3 reads TGTGCCAGCAGTTACGCAGGACACCTGAACACTGAAGCTTTCTTT.

The count of this clone is one. The chain has TRBV10-2 and TRBJ2-7; maybe TRBD2 (5 bases). The CDR3 totals 16 residues. The ends were cut back, 0 bases at V and 2 bases at J, with 14 bases in the middle. Germline V gene lookup returns CDR1 WSHSY and CDR2 SAAADI. The CDR3 sequence: CASSESVIIATYEQYF. CDR3 nucleotides: TGCGCCAGCAGTGAGTCGGTGATAATAGCGACCTACGAGCAGTACTTC.

This clone has just a few counts. The rearrangement links TRBV5-8 to TRBJ1-4; 9 bases are a match to TRBD1. The CDR3 length is 16 residues. J gave up 5 bases and V 4 bases, and 9 bases lay outside the gene matches. Germline CDR1 SGHTS, CDR2 YDEGEE. This CDR3 is CASSNEGGTGNEKLFF. The CDR3 bases are TGTGCCAGCAGCAATGAAGGCGGGACAGGGAATGAAAAACTGTTTTTT.